These 31 T cell receptor beta chains were sequenced from one sample in a study of T cell responses to AZD1222 COVID-19 vaccine. TCRdb's table, derived via immunoSEQ multiplex PCR, lists solely in-frame clones and lacks some. The sample lists some 130,000 clones; 70% to 90% were seen once. The sample in question was peripheral blood, obtained on day 0 of AZD1222 vaccination. These receptors originate from an adult in good health.

This clone was recorded once. The J gene is TRBJ1-5, the V gene TRBV19; D unresolved. CDR1 LNHDA and CDR2 SQIVND come from the germline V gene (reference sequence). This CDR3 is built from 17 residues. Trimming took 1 base from V and 0 from J, leaving 13 bases between them. As DNA, the CDR3 is TGTGCCAGTAGTATAGGTCGGCACACCGGTAGCAATCAGCCCCAGCATTTT. Translated, it gives CASSIGRHTGSNQPQHF. The variable domain in full, completed from reference TRBV19 and TRBJ1-5, reads DGGITQSPKYLFRKEGQNVTLSCEQNLNHDAMYWYRQDPGQGLRLIYYSQIVNDFQKGDIAEGYSVSREKKESFPLTVTSAQKNPTAFYLCASSIGRHTGSNQPQHFGDGTRLSIL.

The V gene is TRBV5-1, the J gene TRBJ2-7, with 8 bases aligning to TRBD2. This CDR3 comprises 15 residues. Trimming at V came to 3 bases and at J to 2 bases, leaving 7 bases not matched to a gene. Germline V CDR1 and CDR2: SGHRS, YFSETQ. The CDR3 nucleotides read TGCGCCAGCAGCTCCGGACTAGCAGTAACCTACGAGCAGTACTTC. Amino acid sequence: CASSSGLAVTYEQYF.

The rearrangement uses TRBV5-1 and TRBJ1-6; D is unresolved. CDR3 length: 15 amino acids. Germline V gene data show CDR1 as SGHRS and CDR2 as YFSETQ. Trimming left V 0 bases short and J 5 bases short, with 9 bases between. CDR3 DNA: TGCGCCAGCAGCTTGGTACAGACGAATAATTCACCCCTCCACTTT. Its translation: CASSLVQTNNSPLHF.

In this sample, this clone turned up a few times. The chain uses TRBV2 and TRBJ2-3; D may be TRBD1 or TRBD2 (5 bases each). CDR1 and CDR2 (germline): SNHLY, FYNNEI. Trimming pared 7 bases from V and 2 bases from J, leaving 13 bases between. The CDR3 contains 14 residues. This CDR3 is CASNTRGYTDTQYF. The CDR3 bases are TGTGCCAGCAATACACGGGGCTACACAGATACGCAGTATTTT.

The CDR3 reads CSVAGTSNTEAFF. The CDR3 DNA sequence: TGCAGCGTTGCCGGCACCTCGAACACTGAAGCTTTCTTT. The J gene is TRBJ1-1, the V gene TRBV29-1; D unclear. Germline CDR1 is SQVTM and CDR2 is ANQGSEA. Between the trimmed V and J ends, which lost 4 bases and 1 base, there was a span of 10 bases. The CDR3 contains 13 residues.

The V gene is TRBV6-5, the J gene TRBJ1-2; 8 nucleotides line up with TRBD1. CDR3 length: 15 residues. Germline CDR1 MNHEY, CDR2 SVGAGI. The trim removed 7 bases at V and 5 bases at J, leaving 12 bases unmatched. The CDR3 DNA is TGTGCCAGCAATCCGACAGGGGATGGGAATTATGGCTACACCTTC. Translation: CASNPTGDGNYGYTF.

The chain couples TRBV5-1 to TRBJ1-1, with D unresolved. CDR1 and CDR2 (germline): SGHRS, YFSETQ. Trimming removed 0 bases at V and 0 bases at J, with 6 bases between. The CDR3 contains 14 residues. The CDR3 DNA reads TGCGCCAGCAGCTTGGGCAGCTTGAACACTGAAGCTTTCTTT. This encodes CASSLGSLNTEAFF.

This CDR3 is CSGARGNEQFF. CDR3 nucleotide sequence: TGCAGCGGTGCTCGGGGGAATGAGCAGTTCTTC. The chain links TRBV29-1 to TRBJ2-1; TRBD2 is a possible D gene (6 bases). Germline V gene sequence: CDR1 SQVTM, CDR2 ANQGSEA. The CDR3 has 11 amino acids. Trimming shortened V by 7 bases and J by 7 bases, and 11 bases separated the two germline ends.

This chain uses TRBV9 with TRBJ1-3; possible D gene TRBD1, 5 bases. Deletions cut 3 bases from V and 5 bases from J, with 18 bases between. The length of the CDR3 is 16 residues. From germline, CDR1 is SGDLS and CDR2 YYNGEE. The CDR3 sequence is CASSAQGRGRRNTIYF. CDR3 sequence (DNA): TGTGCCAGCAGCGCTCAAGGGAGGGGTCGGAGAAACACCATATATTTT.

The chain joins TRBV7-9 to TRBJ2-7; either TRBD1 or TRBD2 may fit D (5 bases each). The V end lost 5 bases, the J end lost 5 bases, and 22 bases lay between the germline ends. Looked up from germline, CDR1 is SEHNR and CDR2 is FQNEAQ (reference sequence). The CDR3 loop spans 16 amino acids. The CDR3 DNA reads TGTGCCAGCAGCCTAAAAATTGGGACCGGGGAGCACGAGCAGTACTTC. Translation gives CASSLKIGTGEHEQYF.

This clone was detected a few times. The chain is built from TRBV6-5 and TRBJ2-7, with 10 positions matching TRBD1. The CDR3 covers 15 residues. Germline V gene lookup returns CDR1 MNHEY and CDR2 SVGAGI. Germline trimming cut 0 bases from V and 4 bases from J; bases unmatched to any gene: 3. In nucleotides, the CDR3 is TGTGCCAGCAGTTACTCGGGGACAGGGGTGTACGAGCAGTACTTC. Amino acids: CASSYSGTGVYEQYF.

This clone has just one count. The chain is built from TRBV28 and TRBJ2-7, with 7 bases fitting TRBD1. The V segment lost 2 bases and the J segment 1 base; nucleotides outside the gene matches: 5. The CDR3 is 15 residues long. Germline V CDR1 and CDR2: MDHEN, SYDVKM. This CDR3 reads CASSLIAGGSYEQYF. As DNA, the CDR3 is TGTGCCAGCAGTTTAATTGCAGGGGGATCCTACGAGCAGTACTTC.

V is TRBV6-5 and J is TRBJ1-2, with TRBD1 as a possible D gene (6 bases). This CDR3 is 12 amino acids long. The germline V gene encodes CDR1 MNHEY and CDR2 SVGAGI. Trimming shortened V by 6 bases and J by 3 bases, and 8 bases separated the two germline ends. The CDR3 is CASSRTDYGYTF. The CDR3 DNA reads as TGTGCCAGCAGCAGGACAGACTATGGCTACACCTTC.

V is TRBV2 and J is TRBJ1-2; a possible D gene is TRBD1 (6 bases). Deletions cut 9 bases from V and 4 bases from J, with 15 bases between. There are 13 residues in the CDR3. Germline CDR1 and CDR2: SNHLY and FYNNEI. The CDR3 sequence is CASSAGQSYGYTF. Written as DNA, the CDR3 is TGTGCCAGTTCAGCAGGACAGTCCTATGGCTACACCTTC.

This clone was counted once. This CDR3 reads CAWSVLGMGAYGYTF. In nucleotides, the CDR3 is TGTGCCTGGAGTGTATTGGGAATGGGGGCCTATGGCTACACCTTC. The chain combines TRBV30 with TRBJ1-2; weak D call: TRBD1 (6 bases). The germline V and J ends were trimmed by 0 bases and 4 bases, with 15 bases remaining between them. The CDR3 is 15 amino acids. Looked up from germline, CDR1 is GTSNPN and CDR2 is SVGIG (reference sequence).

The chain combines TRBV5-1 with TRBJ1-2, with D perhaps matching TRBD1 (6 bases). V gave up 0 bases and J gave up 8 bases, with 17 bases separating them. The CDR3 length is 15 residues. Germline CDR1 and CDR2: SGHRS and YFSETQ. The CDR3 coding sequence is TGCGCCAGCAGCTTGGTAGGGGGGTTGACCGACGGCTACACCTTC. As protein: CASSLVGGLTDGYTF.

The chain is built from TRBV3-1 (or the pseudogene TRBV3-2) and TRBJ1-5, with D perhaps TRBD1 (6 bases). Germline loops: CDR1 LGHDT, CDR2 YNNKEL (reference sequence). The V gene lost 8 bases and the J gene lost 0 bases, with 14 bases spanning the gap. The CDR3 consists of 15 residues. The CDR3 DNA reads as TGTGCCAGCTCCTCTACAGGGAATAGCAATCAGCCCCAGCATTTT. Translation gives CASSSTGNSNQPQHF.

The CDR3 reads CASSLGTVVSNQPQHF. The CDR3 bases are TGTGCCAGCAGTTTGGGGACGGTAGTATCCAATCAGCCCCAGCATTTT. V is TRBV6-5 and J is TRBJ1-5; a possible D gene is TRBD1 (5 bases). The V and J ends lost 4 bases and 3 bases respectively, with 16 bases between them. The CDR3 runs to 16 residues. The germline CDR1 and CDR2 sequences are MNHEY and SVGAGI.

The chain employs TRBV6-5 and TRBJ1-5; the match to TRBD1 covers 10 bases. CDR1 is MNHEY and CDR2 is SVGAGI in the germline V gene. The CDR3 contains 14 residues. J was trimmed by 5 bases and V by 8 bases; bases with no gene match: 6. CDR3 loop: CASQGDRGDQPQHF. In DNA form, the CDR3 reads TGTGCCAGCCAGGGGGACAGGGGAGATCAGCCCCAGCATTTT.

The chain's CDR3 is CASSLLARTGRSGANVLTF. CDR3 coding DNA: TGTGCCAGTAGCTTGCTTGCCCGGACAGGTCGCTCTGGGGCCAACGTCCTGACTTTC. This rearrangement joins TRBV19 to TRBJ2-6; 7 positions agree with TRBD1. The germline V gene has CDR1 LNHDA and CDR2 SQIVND (reference sequence). The length of the CDR3 is 19 residues. V gave up 6 bases and J gave up 0 bases; unmatched junction bases: 14.

The chain is built from TRBV11-2 and TRBJ1-2; 9 nucleotides agree with TRBD1. The CDR3 consists of 15 residues. CDR1 SGHAT and CDR2 FQNNGV come from the germline V gene. The trim removed 5 bases at V and 4 bases at J, leaving 8 bases unmatched. The CDR3, as DNA: TGTGCCAGCAGCATAGGGGGACAGGGCTTCTATGGCTACACCTTC. Translated, it gives CASSIGGQGFYGYTF.

The chain links TRBV18 to TRBJ1-3; perhaps TRBD1 as D (5 bases). Looked up from germline, CDR1 is KGHSH and CDR2 is LQKENI. V was cut by 6 bases and J by 2 bases, with 17 bases left in between. The CDR3 extends over 16 amino acids. CDR3 in amino acids: CASSSQMDKTGNTIYF. The CDR3 DNA sequence: TGTGCCAGCTCGTCTCAAATGGACAAAACTGGAAACACCATATATTTT. Filled out from reference TRBV18 and TRBJ1-3, the complete variable domain reads NAGVMQNPRHLVRRRGQEARLRCSPMKGHSHVYWYRQLPEEGLKFMVYLQKENIIDESGMPKERFSAEFPKEGPSILRIQQVVRGDSAAYFCASSSQMDKTGNTIYFGEGSWLTVV.

This clone was detected once. The rearrangement uses TRBV28 and TRBJ1-4, with TRBD1 matching 8 bases. V shed 4 bases and J 7 bases; nucleotides not matched to a gene: 11. In germline, CDR1 is MDHEN, CDR2 SYDVKM. There are 16 residues in the CDR3. The CDR3 sequence: CASSSETGGWGEKLFF. In DNA, the CDR3 is TGTGCCAGCAGTTCGGAAACAGGGGGATGGGGTGAAAAACTGTTTTTT.

This chain links TRBV19 with TRBJ1-4; D is perhaps TRBD1 (6 bases). Germline CDR1 is LNHDA and CDR2 is SQIVND (reference sequence). V was shortened by 4 bases and J by 8 bases, with 14 bases between the two germline ends. The CDR3 is made up of 14 amino acids. The CDR3 coding sequence is TGTGCCAGTAGTACGACAGGCCGTGCGGAAAAACTGTTTTTT. This gives the protein CASSTTGRAEKLFF.

The CDR3 DNA reads as TGTGCCACCAGCAGGTCAGAGAATCAGCCCCAGCATTTT. It is translated as CATSRSENQPQHF. J is TRBJ1-5 and V is TRBV15; D is ambiguous. The ends were cut back, 3 bases at V and 4 bases at J, with 7 bases in the middle. There are 13 residues in the CDR3. Per the germline V gene, CDR1 is LNHNV and CDR2 is YYDKDF (reference sequence).

The chain links TRBV12-5 to TRBJ2-1, with D possibly matching TRBD1 (6 bases). The V and J ends lost 7 bases and 5 bases respectively, with 12 bases between them. This CDR3 is built from 13 residues. The germline V gene has CDR1 LGHNT and CDR2 FRNRAP. In DNA, the CDR3 is TGTGCTAGTGCGCCGGACAGTAACAATGAGCAGTTCTTC. It is translated as CASAPDSNNEQFF.

The V call is TRBV7-9, the J call TRBJ1-2; D is perhaps TRBD1 (5 bases). This CDR3 has 14 amino acids. Germline V CDR1 and CDR2: SEHNR, FQNEAQ (reference sequence). Trimming shortened V by 1 base and J by 8 bases, and 14 bases separated the two germline ends. DNA of the CDR3: TGTGCCAGCAGCTTAGAAGAGGGACTGAGGGGCTACACCTTC. This codes for CASSLEEGLRGYTF.

This chain joins TRBV7-2 and TRBJ2-3, with 10 bases aligning to TRBD2. This CDR3 has 17 residues. J gave up 2 bases and V 6 bases, and 11 bases lay outside the gene matches. Germline V gene lookup returns CDR1 SGHTA and CDR2 FQGNSA. CDR3 nucleotides: TGTGCCAGCAGTTGGCTACTAGCGGGGAACCTCACAGATACGCAGTATTTT. It yields the protein CASSWLLAGNLTDTQYF.

This clone was seen a few times. V and J are TRBV6-5 and TRBJ2-2, with D uncertain. CDR1 and CDR2 (germline): MNHEY, SVGAGI. The CDR3 covers 11 residues. The V end lost 5 bases, the J end lost 5 bases, and 3 bases lay between the germline ends. CDR3 amino acids: CASSPTGELFF. Here the CDR3 DNA reads TGTGCCAGCAGTCCAACCGGGGAGCTGTTTTTT.

The V and J genes are TRBV2 and TRBJ1-4, with 8 nucleotides matching TRBD1. This CDR3 comprises 14 residues. Trimming cost V 6 bases and J 6 bases; bases outside gene matches: 6. The germline CDR1 and CDR2 sequences are SNHLY and FYNNEI. The CDR3 here is CASRGTGTYEKLFF. The CDR3 nucleotides read TGTGCCAGCAGGGGGACAGGTACATATGAAAAACTGTTTTTT.

The CDR3 here is CASSQGGLSGGLQETQYF. As DNA, the CDR3 is TGTGCCAGCAGCCAAGGGGGGCTTAGCGGGGGCCTGCAAGAGACCCAGTACTTC. The chain combines TRBV4-2 with TRBJ2-5; TRBD2 matches at 9 bases. The germline gives CDR1 LGHNA, CDR2 YNFKEQ. The CDR3 contains 18 residues. With 1 base clipped from V and 2 bases from J, the junction kept 11 bases outside the gene matches.